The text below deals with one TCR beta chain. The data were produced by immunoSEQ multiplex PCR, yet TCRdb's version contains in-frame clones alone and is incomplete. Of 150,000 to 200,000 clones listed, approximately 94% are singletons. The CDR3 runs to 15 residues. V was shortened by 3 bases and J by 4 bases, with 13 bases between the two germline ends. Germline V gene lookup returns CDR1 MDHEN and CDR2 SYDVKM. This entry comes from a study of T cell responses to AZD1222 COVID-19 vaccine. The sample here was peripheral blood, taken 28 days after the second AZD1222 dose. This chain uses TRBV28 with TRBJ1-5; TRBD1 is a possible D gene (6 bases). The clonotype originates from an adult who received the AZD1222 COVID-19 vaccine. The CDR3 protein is CASSLDGGRNQPQHF. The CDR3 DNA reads TGTGCCAGCAGTTTGGATGGGGGGCGGAATCAGCCCCAGCATTTT.